This TCR beta chain was found in a study of cytomegalovirus exposure and HLA in healthy donors. CDR3 length equals 14 residues. The V gene's germline CDR1 is MNHEY and CDR2 SMNVEV (reference sequence). V dropped 7 bases and J dropped 5 bases, with 18 bases sitting between them. Comment on this clone: What it recognizes is unknown.

Overall study findings and caveats: Among the CMV-associated chains, three were confirmed in vitro as specific for CMV antigens. Later on, an analysis tied 15,000 to 20,000 TCR beta sequences to HLA alleles at 0.05 false discovery rate. Differences between HLA loci emerged in a later analysis of TCR association rates, with DRB1 most and HLA-C fewest.

The study ran its PCR with 60 Vbeta and 13 Jbeta primers. Using immunoSEQ multiplex PCR, the repertoire was profiled, and TCRdb retains in-frame clones only, with some absent. The table includes over 200,000 clones, about three quarters detected once. The TCR comes from a male donor in good health and CMV-seronegative. The sequenced sample consisted of PBMCs. The rearrangement uses TRBV27 and TRBJ2-7; the D gene is possibly TRBD2 (6 bases). The CDR3 loop reads CASKGRGPPHEQYF. The DNA of the CDR3 is TGTGCCAGCAAGGGGCGGGGTCCGCCCCACGAGCAGTACTTC.